This TCR beta chain was documented in a study of beta chain features in type 1 diabetes. Overall study: Taken together, all samples contributed fewer than 110 million examined sorted cells. Study-level findings and limits: Sequencing the cDNA could make cells with high TCR expression show up more than they should.

To note about this clone: What it binds is unknown.

The ends lost 8 bases at V and 4 bases at J; junction bases unmatched: 11. The CDR3 spans 15 residues. CDR1 is MNHEY and CDR2 is SMNVEV in the germline V gene (reference sequence). The authors took one heparinised blood draw, averaging roughly 100 mL, from each donor. Central memory, naive, regulatory and stem cell-like memory CD4+ cells were sorted by CD45RO/CCR7/CD25/CD127/CD95/CD27. Investigators reverse transcribed all isolated RNA, so they sequenced expressed TCRB transcripts. TCRdb keeps only in-frame clones here, not all; method: immunoSEQ multiplex PCR. Among about 620,000 clones listed, about 14% were seen once.

The chain employs TRBV27 and TRBJ2-1, with 7 bases identical to TRBD2. This clonotype was sampled from a man aged 18 to 29 in good health. The sample taken for sequencing was naive CD4+ T cells from blood. The CDR3 loop reads CASLARRGLYNEQFF. The CDR3 DNA is TGTGCCAGCTTAGCGCGGCGGGGACTATACAATGAGCAGTTCTTC.